A selection of T cell receptor beta chains follows, all from one sample in a study of control samples from healthy donors and cancer patients. The repertoire was sequenced with immunoSEQ multiplex PCR; TCRdb's copy has only in-frame clones and lacks some. The sample holds about 20,000 clones, about 86% seen once. Material for sequencing was PBMCs. These receptors all stem from a woman between 65 and 79 years old with colorectal cancer. Each CDR3 is given with its conserved first and last residue. Each record gives: clone size, CDR3 length, V gene, J gene, D gene, CDR3 protein, CDR3 DNA. The D gene is left open where the match is weak. Clone size is shown for a subset of rows, as once, few, many or a class of expanded clone.

>NA|15|TRBV28|TRBJ2-3|TRBD2
CASSSLAGGTDTQYF
TGTGCCAGCAGCTCACTAGCGGGGGGCACAGATACGCAGTATTTT
>few|15|TRBV5-1|TRBJ2-5|NA
CASSLVATPRETQYF
TGCGCCAGCAGCTTGGTAGCGACCCCAAGGGAGACCCAGTACTTC
>NA|15|TRBV11-3|TRBJ2-2|TRBD1
CASSTGAVGTGELFF
TGTGCCAGCAGCACAGGGGCGGTGGGCACCGGGGAGCTGTTTTTT
>NA|14|TRBV4-2|TRBJ1-6|NA
CASSPRGYNSPLHF
TGTGCCAGCAGCCCCAGGGGTTATAATTCACCCCTCCACTTT
>NA|13|TRBV19|TRBJ2-7|TRBD1
CASSGQDSYEQYF
TGTGCCAGTAGCGGACAGGACTCCTACGAGCAGTACTTC
>NA|14|TRBV7-3|TRBJ2-2|NA
CASSLTVVTGELFF
TGTGCCAGCAGCTTAACGGTTGTCACCGGGGAGCTGTTTTTT
>NA|17|TRBV19|TRBJ2-1|NA
CASNGGSVGYSYNEQFF
TGTGCCAGTAATGGCGGGTCCGTTGGCTACTCCTACAATGAGCAGTTCTTC
>NA|18|TRBV15|TRBJ2-7|TRBD2
CATSRRQRGGPGSYEQYF
TGTGCCACCAGCAGACGGCAGCGGGGGGGCCCGGGCTCCTACGAGCAGTACTTC
>few|16|TRBV4-2|TRBJ2-5|NA
CASSQNRDFLQETQYF
TGTGCCAGCAGCCAAAACCGGGACTTTTTACAAGAGACCCAGTACTTC
>NA|16|TRBV9|TRBJ2-2|TRBD1
CASSGEQGKHTGELFF
TGTGCCAGCAGCGGTGAACAGGGGAAGCACACCGGGGAGCTGTTTTTT
>NA|15|TRBV7-9|TRBJ1-6|TRBD1
CASSTGGQHNSPLHF
TGTGCCAGCAGCACAGGGGGACAGCATAATTCACCCCTCCACTTT
>NA|20|TRBV15|TRBJ2-4|NA
CATSRDVTFGGQLAKNIQYF
TGTGCCACCAGCAGAGATGTCACCTTCGGGGGGCAGCTAGCCAAAAACATTCAGTACTTC
>NA|12|TRBV10-3|TRBJ2-1|NA
CAVGTVSGEQFF
TGTGCCGTGGGGACTGTAAGCGGTGAGCAGTTCTTC
>NA|15|TRBV5-8|TRBJ2-1|NA
CASSLVSGPWDEQFF
TGTGCCAGCAGTCTGGTAAGCGGACCGTGGGATGAGCAGTTCTTC
>NA|15|TRBV4-3|TRBJ2-7|NA
CASSQGTVSSYEQYF
TGCGCCAGCAGCCAAGGGACTGTAAGCTCCTACGAGCAGTACTTC
>NA|17|TRBV6-2/TRBV6-3|TRBJ2-5|TRBD2
CASSYSTGLPPEGTQYF
TGTGCCAGCAGTTACTCGACGGGACTACCGCCGGAGGGGACCCAGTACTTC
>once|16|TRBV15|TRBJ1-5|NA
CATSRDPGDSNQPQHF
TGTGCCACCAGCAGAGATCCAGGGGATAGCAATCAGCCCCAGCATTTT
>NA|14|TRBV6-5|TRBJ2-7|TRBD2
CASRRGVSSYEQYF
TGTGCCAGCAGGCGGGGGGTTAGCTCCTACGAGCAGTACTTC
>once|16|TRBV5-5|TRBJ2-5|TRBD1
CASSLGGTGGRETQYF
TGTGCCAGCAGCTTGGGAGGGACAGGGGGCAGGGAGACCCAGTACTTC
>NA|14|TRBV5-8|TRBJ1-2|NA
CASSLVVGSYGYTF
TGTGCCAGCAGCTTGGTGGTAGGGTCTTATGGCTACACCTTC
>once|15|TRBV4-1|TRBJ1-3|NA
CASSQYSDIGNTIYF
TGCGCCAGCAGCCAATATTCGGACATCGGAAACACCATATATTTT